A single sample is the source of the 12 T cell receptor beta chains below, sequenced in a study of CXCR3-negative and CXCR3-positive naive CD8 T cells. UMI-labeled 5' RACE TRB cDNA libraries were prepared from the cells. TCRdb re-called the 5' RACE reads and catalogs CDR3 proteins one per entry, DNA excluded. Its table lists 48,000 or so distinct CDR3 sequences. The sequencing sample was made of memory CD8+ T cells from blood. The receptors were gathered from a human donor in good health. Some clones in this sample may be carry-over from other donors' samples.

The CDR3: CASSPRSQEAFF. This chain connects TRBV18 to TRBJ1-1. The CDR3 runs to 12 residues. Germline-derived CDR1 and CDR2 are KGHSH and LQKENI.

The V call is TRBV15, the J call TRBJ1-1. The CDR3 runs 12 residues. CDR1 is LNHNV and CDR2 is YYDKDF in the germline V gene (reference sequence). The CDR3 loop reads CATSRVDTEAFF.

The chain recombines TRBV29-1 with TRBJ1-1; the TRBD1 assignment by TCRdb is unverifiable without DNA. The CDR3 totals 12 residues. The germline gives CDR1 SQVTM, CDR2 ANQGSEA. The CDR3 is CSVDSGQGLPFF.

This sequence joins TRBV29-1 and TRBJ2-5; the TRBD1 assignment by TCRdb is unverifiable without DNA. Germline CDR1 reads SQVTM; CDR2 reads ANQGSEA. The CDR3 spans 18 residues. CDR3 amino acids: CSVDSPEDREATTETQYF.

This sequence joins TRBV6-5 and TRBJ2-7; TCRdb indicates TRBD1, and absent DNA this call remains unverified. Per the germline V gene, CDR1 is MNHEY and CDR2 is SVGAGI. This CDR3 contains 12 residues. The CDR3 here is CASSLTGGEQYF.

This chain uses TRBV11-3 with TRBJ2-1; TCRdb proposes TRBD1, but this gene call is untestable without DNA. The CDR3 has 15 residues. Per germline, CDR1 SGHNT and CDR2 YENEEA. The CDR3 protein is CASRGRDQKPGEQFF. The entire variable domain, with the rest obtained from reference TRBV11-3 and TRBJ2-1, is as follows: EAGVVQSPRYKIIEKKQPVAFWCNPISGHNTLYWYLQNLGQGPELLIRYENEEAVDDSQLPKDRFSAERLKGVDSTLKIQPAELGDSAVYLCASRGRDQKPGEQFFGPGTRLTVL.

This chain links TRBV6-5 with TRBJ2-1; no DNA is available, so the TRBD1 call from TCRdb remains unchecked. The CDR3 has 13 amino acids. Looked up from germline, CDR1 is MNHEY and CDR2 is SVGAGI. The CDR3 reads CASSYGRYNEQFF.

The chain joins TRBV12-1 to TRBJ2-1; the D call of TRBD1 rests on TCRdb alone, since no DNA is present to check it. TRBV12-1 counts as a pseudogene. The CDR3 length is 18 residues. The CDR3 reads CASSFLGRTGCFAIVQFF.

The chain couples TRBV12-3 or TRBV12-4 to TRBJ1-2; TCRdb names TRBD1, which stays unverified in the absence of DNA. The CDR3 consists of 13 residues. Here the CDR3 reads CASSQTGGYGYTF.

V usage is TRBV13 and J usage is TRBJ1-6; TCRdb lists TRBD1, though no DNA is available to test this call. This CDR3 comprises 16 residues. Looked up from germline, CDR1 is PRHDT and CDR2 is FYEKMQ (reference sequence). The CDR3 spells CASSDKTGALNSHLHF.

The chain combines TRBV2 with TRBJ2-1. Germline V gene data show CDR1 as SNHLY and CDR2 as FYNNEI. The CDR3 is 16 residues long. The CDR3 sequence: CASSDFYGPLVSEQFF.

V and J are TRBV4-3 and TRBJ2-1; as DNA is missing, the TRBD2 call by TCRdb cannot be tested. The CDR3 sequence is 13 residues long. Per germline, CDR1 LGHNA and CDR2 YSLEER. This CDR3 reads CASSEGPSGEQFF.